This T cell receptor beta chain emerged from a study of OX40 agonist ivuxolimab in advanced cancers. About the investigation overall: The costimulatory receptor OX40 (CD134) was targeted by ivuxolimab, a fully human IgG2 agonistic monoclonal antibody. The paper describes the monotherapy dose-escalation part (N of about 47 patients) of the phase I trial of ivuxolimab. A male proportion of under 85% and a mean age of roughly 55 years, ranging from about 20 to 80, were recorded for the dose-escalation cohort. Partial responses occurred in three dose-escalation patients, of whom one had hepatocellular carcinoma and two had cutaneous melanoma. Peripheral TCRbeta sequencing aimed to test whether ivuxolimab altered TCR sequence diversity and caused clonal T-cell expansion. Intravenous ivuxolimab was administered to patients every 2 weeks at six dose levels: 0.01, 0.1, 0.3, 1.5, 3 and 10 mg/kg. Of the approximately 54 patients in dose escalation, 19 had hepatocellular carcinoma, approximately 15 had melanoma, 9 had renal cell carcinoma and 9 had head and neck cancer. Patients were allowed to have had prior anti-PD-1, anti-PD-L1 or anti-CTLA-4 therapy, and around 43% of the dose-escalation patients had been treated with checkpoint inhibitors. Results the study describes overall, beyond this receptor: Low levels of normalized T-cell clonal expansion were also seen in some patients who did not respond. In partial responders in the 0.1-3.0 mg/kg groups, normalized peripheral clonal expansion was found to be among the lowest, especially among CD8+ T cells. Antigen specificity was not determined for the clonally expanded peripheral T cells. After ivuxolimab, CD8+ T cells had more expanded clones than CD4+ T cells on average. At doses of 0.1 to 3.0 mg/kg, clonal expansion of both CD4+ and CD8+ blood T cells was observed from baseline to week 6.

In regard to this clone: Its target antigen remains unknown. The sample holds no much larger clone one base away, and base qualities are not on file.

For sequencing of the TCRbeta CDR3 region, genomic DNA was extracted from the sorted cells. The immunoSEQ Assay was used for sequencing of TCRbeta CDR3 regions. TCRdb's version of the immuneACCESS table is confined to in-frame rearrangements and falls short of the full clone set. An unresolved V gene accounts for under half of the shortfall where checked; the remainder is of unknown origin. The sample table lists several thousand clones, about 85% of them with a count of one. The ten largest clones add up to 28% of the sample. Deletion took 1 base off V and 5 bases off J, with a span of 8 bases between the germline ends. Based on the germline V gene (reference sequence), the CDR1 and CDR2 sequences are SEHNR and FQNEAQ. The CDR3 runs 13 residues from the cysteine to the phenylalanine. The only DNA kept is the CDR3, 39 bases in frame from the first base. Patients with a history of autoimmune disease or receiving systemic immunosuppression were excluded from the trial. Peripheral blood for TCR sequencing was collected from all dose cohorts at baseline, on cycle 4 day 1, and on cycle 7 day 1. The samples were taken from a phase I, first-in-human, multicenter, open-label dose-escalation trial of ivuxolimab. Adults with locally advanced or metastatic melanoma, renal cell, hepatocellular, or head and neck squamous cell carcinoma were enrolled in the trial. Before TCR sequencing, CD4+ T cells and CD8+ T cells were sorted from peripheral blood as separate populations.

Recombination joined TRBV7-9 with TRBJ2-5; no confident D gene assignment can be made. The sample was CD4+ or CD8+ T cells sorted from blood, taken in a trial of the OX40 agonist ivuxolimab. The origin of this receptor is an adult with an advanced solid tumor such as melanoma, head and neck, liver or kidney cancer. The CDR3 reads CASSLVSLETQYF. The sequenced DNA: TGTGCCAGCAGCTTAGTTAGTCTGGAGACCCAGTACTTC.